The clone carrying this T cell receptor (beta chain) was recorded once. The V gene end was trimmed by 4 bases and the J gene end by 3 bases; junction bases not matched to a gene: 3. The CDR3 is made up of 13 amino acids. Germline V lookup: CDR1 ENHRY, CDR2 SYGVKD. This record belongs to a study of shared clonotypes between healthy human individuals. Each subset's genomic DNA was split evenly across several immunoSEQ plates. Assay used: immunoSEQ multiplex PCR; TCRdb lists only in-frame clones, some missing. The data show about 2.3 million clones, over 85% seen once. The sequence came from a man younger than 35 in good health. Some clones in this sample may be carry-over from other donors' samples. The chain employs TRBV10-3 and TRBJ2-7, with TRBD1 matching over 7 bases. The sequenced material came from naive CD4+ T cells from PBMCs. The subset here: CD45RA+ positively selected. The CDR3 nucleotides are TGTGCCATCAGTGCAAGGGACAGCTACGAGCAGTACTTC. Translating gives CAISARDSYEQYF.